Presented here are 14 T cell receptor beta chains from one specimen sequenced in a study of Tregs in tolerant kidney transplant recipients. The assay was immunoSEQ multiplex PCR, and TCRdb's table has in-frame clones only and misses some. The sample yields about 110,000 clones, 90% seen once. Sequencing used CD4+ T cells from blood, obtained before the transplant. Receptors were obtained from a human donor who received a combined kidney and bone marrow transplant.

This chain uses TRBV5-1 with TRBJ1-1; TRBD1 matches 11 bases. The junction had 10 bases not matched to a gene; V was cut back by 4 bases and J by 5 bases. Germline CDR1 is SGHRS and CDR2 is YFSETQ. The CDR3 contains 16 residues. CDR3 protein: CASSPGQGAPRTEAFF. DNA for the CDR3: TGCGCCAGCAGCCCCGGACAGGGGGCGCCGAGAACTGAAGCTTTCTTT.

The V gene is TRBV19, the J gene TRBJ2-7; D is perhaps TRBD2 (5 bases). The CDR3 consists of 14 residues. The V end lost 2 bases, the J end lost 3 bases, and 11 bases lay between the germline ends. Per the germline V gene, CDR1 is LNHDA and CDR2 is SQIVND (reference sequence). The CDR3 DNA sequence: TGTGCCAGTAGTATATCGTCGAGGGACTACGAGCAGTACTTC. Its translation is CASSISSRDYEQYF.

The chain carries TRBV4-2 and TRBJ2-3, with 9 bases matching TRBD2. Germline V gene sequence: CDR1 LGHNA, CDR2 YNFKEQ. Trimming took 4 bases from V and 3 from J; bases not matched to a gene: 11. The CDR3 runs 17 residues. CDR3 protein: CASSRLGAGGLTDTQYF. The CDR3 DNA follows: TGTGCCAGCAGCCGGCTAGGAGCGGGGGGTCTGACAGATACGCAGTATTTT.

The rearrangement joins TRBV29-1 to TRBJ1-5, with a possible D match to TRBD1 (5 bases). The germline V and J ends were trimmed by 6 bases and 0 bases, with 15 bases remaining between them. The CDR3 spans 15 residues. In germline, CDR1 is SQVTM, CDR2 ANQGSEA. The CDR3 region is CSVAEDMYSNQPQHF. CDR3 nucleotides: TGCAGCGTAGCTGAGGACATGTATAGCAATCAGCCCCAGCATTTT.

The chain has TRBV5-4 and TRBJ2-1, with 9 bases fitting TRBD2. This CDR3 has 15 amino acids. V gave up 5 bases and J gave up 3 bases; unmatched junction bases: 6. The germline CDR1 and CDR2 sequences are SGHNT and YYREEE (reference sequence). The DNA for the CDR3 is TGTGCCAGCAGGCCCGGGACTAGCAGCTACAATGAGCAGTTCTTC. Protein: CASRPGTSSYNEQFF.

V is TRBV9 and J is TRBJ1-1; 8 bases line up with TRBD1. This CDR3 is built from 15 residues. The germline gives CDR1 SGDLS, CDR2 YYNGEE. V dropped 4 bases and J dropped 11; count of bases not matched to a gene: 16. The CDR3 region is CASSPPGQGVGWAFF. CDR3 coding DNA: TGTGCCAGCAGCCCTCCTGGACAGGGAGTGGGTTGGGCTTTCTTT.

The chain's CDR3 is CASSFGLAGAHEQYF. CDR3 in DNA: TGTGCCAGTAGTTTTGGACTAGCGGGGGCCCACGAGCAGTACTTC. The rearrangement uses TRBV19 and TRBJ2-7, with 13 bases lining up with TRBD2. Germline V gene data show CDR1 as LNHDA and CDR2 as SQIVND (reference sequence). The trim removed 5 bases at V and 5 bases at J, leaving 6 bases unmatched. The CDR3 extends over 15 amino acids.

The sample holds one count of this clone. This chain joins TRBV30 and TRBJ2-1; 8 nucleotides agree with TRBD2. V lost 5 bases, J lost 5 bases, and 5 bases stayed unmatched. This CDR3 region has 13 residues. CDR1 and CDR2 (germline): GTSNPN, SVGIG (reference sequence). The DNA of the CDR3 is TGTGCCTGGGGACTAGCATCTCACAATGAGCAGTTCTTC. Protein: CAWGLASHNEQFF.

This chain connects TRBV5-1 to TRBJ2-4, with a weak D call TRBD1 (5 bases). The V and J ends lost 4 bases and 6 bases respectively, with 11 bases between them. CDR3 size: 13 residues. The V gene's germline CDR1 is SGHRS and CDR2 YFSETQ. CDR3 coding DNA: TGCGCCAGCAGCATGGACACCCCAAACATTCAGTACTTC. It codes for CASSMDTPNIQYF.

In this sample, this clone turned up a few times. The chain couples TRBV20-1 to TRBJ1-1, with unresolved D. Germline lookup yields CDR1 DFQATT and CDR2 SNEGSKA (reference sequence). The CDR3 totals 8 residues. V was pared by 4 bases and J by 11 bases, with 5 bases between. The CDR3: CSATSAFF. CDR3 bases: TGCAGTGCTACTTCCGCTTTCTTT.

This clone showed up just once. The chain's CDR3 is CASPRSSGRAHNEQFF. The CDR3 DNA reads TGTGCCAGCCCCCGGTCTAGCGGGAGGGCCCACAATGAGCAGTTCTTC. This chain connects TRBV11-2 to TRBJ2-1; 12 positions match TRBD2. Trimming removed 8 bases from V and 5 bases from J; junction bases left unmatched: 10. The CDR3 covers 16 residues. CDR1 is SGHAT and CDR2 is FQNNGV in the germline V gene.

The V gene is TRBV12-1, the J gene TRBJ1-2; the table assigns TRBD1, which was not confirmed against the DNA. TRBV12-1 represents a pseudogene. CDR3 length: 14 residues. In nucleotides, the CDR3 is TGTGCCAGCAGTCCTAGGGGTGGCAACTATGGCTACACCTTC. Protein: CASSPRGGNYGYTF.

This clone was found a few times. The chain recombines TRBV4-1 with TRBJ2-5; 8 bases fit TRBD2. The CDR3 runs to 15 residues. Unmatched junction bases numbered 5, after V lost 0 bases and J lost 5 bases. CDR1 is MGHRA and CDR2 is YSYEKL in the germline V gene. In nucleotides, the CDR3 is TGCGCCAGCAGCCAAGATCAGCGGGAGTGGGAGACCCAGTACTTC. Its protein product is CASSQDQREWETQYF.

V is TRBV5-6 and J is TRBJ1-1; D remains ambiguous. The germline V and J ends were trimmed by 1 base and 5 bases, with 12 bases remaining between them. This CDR3 has 14 residues. Looked up from germline, CDR1 is SGHDT and CDR2 is YYEEEE. CDR3 nucleotide sequence: TGTGCCAGCAGCTTGCCCGGGGTCGGGACTGAAGCTTTCTTT. Protein product: CASSLPGVGTEAFF.